Described below is a single T cell receptor (beta chain) sequence and its context. Its antigen remains unknown. TCR beta from blood CD8+ and CD4+ T cells was sequenced. Negative isolation yielded CD8+ and CD4+ T cells; FACS enriched TEMRA cells. An input of roughly 0.45 to 1 ug of RNA was subjected to reverse transcription using random hexamers. Each CDR3 protein gets one entry after TCRdb re-called the immunoSEQ multiplex PCR reads with MiXCR. The sample has 100,000 to 150,000 distinct CDR3 sequences, around 96% seen once. These data come from a study of CD8 T cells in Susac syndrome. V lost 0 bases to trimming and J lost 2 bases; unmatched junction nucleotides: 7. The CDR3 length is 16 residues. Germline V gene data show CDR1 as MGHRA and CDR2 as YSYEKL. Whole-study results and caveats: The authors acknowledged that their TCR sequencing and HLA analysis involved a relatively small number of individuals.

The chain employs TRBV4-1 and TRBJ2-7; 7 nucleotides agree with TRBD2. The receptor was derived from a human donor in good health. Sequenced input: CD4+ T cells from PBMCs. The DNA of the CDR3 is TGCGCCAGCAGCCAAGAAGAGCTAGCGGTCCCCTACGAGCAGTACTTC. Residues: CASSQEELAVPYEQYF.